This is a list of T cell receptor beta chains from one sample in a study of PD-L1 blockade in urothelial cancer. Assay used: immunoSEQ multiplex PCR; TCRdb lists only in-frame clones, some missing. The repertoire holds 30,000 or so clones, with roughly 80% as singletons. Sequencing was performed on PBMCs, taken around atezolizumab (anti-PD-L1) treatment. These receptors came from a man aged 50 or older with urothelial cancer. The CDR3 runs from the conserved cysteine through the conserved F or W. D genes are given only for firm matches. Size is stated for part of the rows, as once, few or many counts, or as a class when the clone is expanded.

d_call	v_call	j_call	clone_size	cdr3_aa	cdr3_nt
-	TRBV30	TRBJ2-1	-	CAWSSGDSYNEQFF	TGTGCCTGGAGTTCCGGGGACTCCTACAATGAGCAGTTCTTC
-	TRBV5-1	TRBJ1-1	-	CASSLVSTRNTEAFF	TGCGCCAGCAGCTTGGTGTCAACGCGGAACACTGAAGCTTTCTTT
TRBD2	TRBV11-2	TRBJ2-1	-	CASRRIAGKRDEQFF	TGTGCCAGCAGACGCATAGCGGGGAAGCGGGATGAGCAGTTCTTC
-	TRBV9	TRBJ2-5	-	CASSVGDSQETQYF	TGTGCCAGCAGCGTAGGCGACAGTCAAGAGACCCAGTACTTC
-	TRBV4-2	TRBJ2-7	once	CASSQEGQGPYEQYF	TGTGCCAGCAGCCAAGAAGGGCAGGGCCCCTACGAGCAGTACTTC
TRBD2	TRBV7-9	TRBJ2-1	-	CASRASKREPHNEQFF	TGTGCCAGCAGAGCCTCGAAGCGGGAGCCCCACAATGAGCAGTTCTTC
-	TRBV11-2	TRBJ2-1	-	CASSTGRVNNEQFF	TGTGCCAGCAGCACTGGCAGGGTTAACAATGAGCAGTTCTTC
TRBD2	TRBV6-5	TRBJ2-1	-	CASSLGGVAGNEQFF	TGTGCCAGCTCGCTGGGTGGGGTAGCGGGAAATGAGCAGTTCTTC
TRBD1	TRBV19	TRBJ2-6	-	CATSPQGTGASGANVLTF	TGTGCCACCTCCCCCCAGGGGACAGGTGCCTCTGGGGCCAACGTCCTGACTTTC
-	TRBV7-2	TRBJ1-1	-	CASSLGGPTTEAFF	TGTGCCAGCAGCTTGGGGGGTCCCACCACTGAAGCTTTCTTT
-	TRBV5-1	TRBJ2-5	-	CASSLEGGRETQYF	TGCGCCAGCAGCTTGGAGGGGGGGCGTGAGACCCAGTACTTC
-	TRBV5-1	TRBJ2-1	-	CASSLARAVYNEQFF	TGCGCCAGCAGCTTGGCCAGGGCGGTCTACAATGAGCAGTTCTTC
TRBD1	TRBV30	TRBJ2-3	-	CAWSVTGGDYTQYF	TGTGCCTGGAGTGTGACAGGGGGCGATTATACGCAGTATTTT
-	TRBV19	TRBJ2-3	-	CASSTQVHSDTQYF	TGTGCCAGTAGTACGCAAGTCCACTCAGATACGCAGTATTTT
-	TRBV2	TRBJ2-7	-	CASSGFLGGAQYF	TGTGCCAGCAGTGGATTCCTAGGGGGGGCGCAGTACTTC
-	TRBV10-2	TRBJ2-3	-	CASNLGGPTDTQYF	TGCGCCAGCAATCTGGGGGGACCCACAGATACGCAGTATTTT
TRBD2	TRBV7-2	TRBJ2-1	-	CASSLVGTSGYNEQFF	TGTGCCAGCAGCTTAGTCGGGACTAGCGGATACAATGAGCAGTTCTTC
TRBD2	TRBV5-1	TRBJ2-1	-	CASSFGGTYNEQFF	TGCGCCAGCAGCTTCGGGGGGACCTACAATGAGCAGTTCTTC
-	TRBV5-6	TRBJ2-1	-	CASSVNEQFF	TGTGCCAGCAGCGTAAATGAGCAGTTCTTC
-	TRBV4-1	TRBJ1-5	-	CASSQVRGGYSNQPQHF	TGCGCCAGCAGCCAAGTAAGGGGAGGGTACAGCAATCAGCCCCAGCATTTT
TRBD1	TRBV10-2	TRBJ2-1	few	CASRGQGAGHEQFF	TGCGCCAGCAGGGGACAGGGGGCAGGTCATGAGCAGTTCTTC
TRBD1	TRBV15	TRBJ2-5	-	CATSPVQGAWETQYF	TGTGCCACCAGCCCTGTACAGGGGGCCTGGGAGACCCAGTACTTC
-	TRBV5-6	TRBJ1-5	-	CASSLGGRANNNQPQHF	TGTGCCAGCAGCTTGGGTGGCAGGGCGAACAACAATCAGCCCCAGCATTTT
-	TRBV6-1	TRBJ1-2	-	CASETESGYGYTF	TGTGCCAGTGAGACCGAATCGGGCTATGGCTACACCTTC
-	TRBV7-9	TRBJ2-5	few	CASSLQNQETQYF	TGTGCCAGCAGCTTACAGAACCAAGAGACCCAGTACTTC
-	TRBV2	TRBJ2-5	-	CASSEPRRGGETQYF	TGTGCCAGCAGTGAACCCCGAAGGGGGGGGGAGACCCAGTACTTC
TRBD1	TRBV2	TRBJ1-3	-	CASSAKRQGGGGTIYF	TGTGCCAGCAGTGCCAAGAGACAGGGGGGGGGAGGCACCATATATTTT
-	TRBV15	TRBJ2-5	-	CATSREARGRETQYF	TGTGCCACCAGCAGAGAGGCCAGGGGCCGGGAGACCCAGTACTTC
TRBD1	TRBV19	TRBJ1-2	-	CASRTGGEGDTF	TGTGCCAGTAGGACAGGGGGCGAGGGGGACACCTTC
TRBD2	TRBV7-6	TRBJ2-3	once	CASSHNSGGAGDTQYF	TGTGCCAGCAGCCATAATAGCGGGGGGGCCGGAGATACGCAGTATTTT
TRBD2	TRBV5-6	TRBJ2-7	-	CASQHYTGLAYEQYF	TGTGCCAGCCAACATTATACGGGACTAGCCTACGAGCAGTACTTC
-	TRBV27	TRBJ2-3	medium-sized	CASRPHLTDTQYF	TGTGCCAGCAGACCACACCTCACAGATACGCAGTATTTT
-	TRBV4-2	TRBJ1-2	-	CASSQDEIYGYTF	TGTGCCAGCAGCCAAGATGAGATTTATGGCTACACCTTC
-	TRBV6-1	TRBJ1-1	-	CASSEPAATGKAFF	TGTGCCAGCAGTGAACCGGCCGCTACAGGGAAAGCTTTCTTT
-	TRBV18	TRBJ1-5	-	CASSPVTGLNNQPQHF	TGTGCCAGCTCACCGGTAACAGGTCTGAACAATCAGCCCCAGCATTTT
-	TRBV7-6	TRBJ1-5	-	CASSLGGRASNQPQHF	TGTGCCAGCAGCCTAGGCGGCAGGGCTAGCAATCAGCCCCAGCATTTT
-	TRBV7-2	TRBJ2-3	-	CASSSYTDTQYF	TGTGCCAGCAGCTCGTACACAGATACGCAGTATTTT
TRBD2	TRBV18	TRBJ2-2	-	CASSPPPSGGSGELFF	TGTGCCAGCTCACCCCCACCTAGCGGAGGGTCCGGGGAGCTGTTTTTT
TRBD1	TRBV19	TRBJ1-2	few	CATQGTGGDLDYGYTF	TGTGCCACGCAAGGGACAGGGGGCGATTTGGACTATGGCTACACCTTC
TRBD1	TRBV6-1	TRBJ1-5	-	CASSEYVGQGAQPQHF	TGTGCCAGCAGTGAATATGTTGGACAGGGGGCTCAGCCCCAGCATTTT
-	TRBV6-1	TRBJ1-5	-	CASRGGVGQPQHF	TGTGCCAGCAGAGGGGGGGTGGGTCAGCCCCAGCATTTT
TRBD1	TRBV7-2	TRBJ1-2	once	CASSPDRERGYTF	TGTGCCAGCAGCCCCGACAGGGAGAGAGGCTACACCTTC
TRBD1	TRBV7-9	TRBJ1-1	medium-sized	CASSPGTGNGEAFF	TGTGCCAGCAGCCCCGGGACAGGGAATGGAGAAGCTTTCTTT
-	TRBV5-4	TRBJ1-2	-	CASSPGWEGYGYTF	TGTGCCAGCAGCCCGGGGTGGGAAGGCTATGGCTACACCTTC
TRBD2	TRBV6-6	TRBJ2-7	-	CASSWASREVYEQYF	TGTGCCAGCAGTTGGGCGTCGCGGGAGGTCTACGAGCAGTACTTC
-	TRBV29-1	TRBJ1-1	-	CSVARDTNTEAFF	TGCAGCGTTGCCCGGGACACGAACACTGAAGCTTTCTTT
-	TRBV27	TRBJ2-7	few	CASSDLYEVDEQYF	TGTGCCAGCAGTGATCTTTATGAGGTAGACGAGCAGTACTTC
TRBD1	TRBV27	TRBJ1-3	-	CASRTTGTSGNTIYF	TGTGCCAGCAGGACGACAGGGACCTCTGGAAACACCATATATTTT
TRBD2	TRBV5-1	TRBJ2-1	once	CASSVSGRAHNEQFF	TGCGCCAGCAGCGTTAGCGGGAGGGCGCACAATGAGCAGTTCTTC
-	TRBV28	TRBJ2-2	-	CAHRVGNTGELFF	TGTGCTCACAGGGTTGGTAACACCGGGGAGCTGTTTTTT
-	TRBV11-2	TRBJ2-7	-	CASSLERSVLVREYF	TGTGCCAGCAGCTTAGAACGGTCAGTCTTAGTTCGGGAGTACTTC